This entry lists 30 T cell receptor beta chains sequenced from one sample in a study of blood T cell repertoires in COVID-19. TCRdb's copy holds only in-frame clones and misses some; the assay was immunoSEQ multiplex PCR. The sample comprises around 300,000 clones, roughly 86% of which are singletons, and approximately 1% rests with the top ten. Sequenced sample: PBMCs or T cells enriched from blood (not recorded which). These receptor sequences come from a woman in her 30s who had recovered from COVID-19.

The rearrangement links TRBV13 to TRBJ2-3; 7 bases fit TRBD1. This CDR3 spans 15 amino acids. Trimming removed 5 bases from V and 2 bases from J; junction bases left unmatched: 7. The germline CDR1 and CDR2 sequences are PRHDT and FYEKMQ (reference sequence). The CDR3 is CASSPRQGNTDTQYF. For the CDR3, the DNA is TGTGCCAGCAGCCCAAGACAGGGAAACACAGATACGCAGTATTTT. The complete variable domain, with remaining parts taken from reference TRBV13 and TRBJ2-3, reads AAGVIQSPRHLIKEKRETATLKCYPIPRHDTVYWYQQGPGQDPQFLISFYEKMQSDKGSIPDRFSAQQFSDYHSELNMSSLELGDSALYFCASSPRQGNTDTQYFGPGTRLTVL.

V is TRBV28 and J is TRBJ2-1; 9 bases match TRBD2. This CDR3 is 15 amino acids long. V trimming: 2 bases; J trimming: 9 bases; junction bases outside the gene matches: 8. The germline gives CDR1 MDHEN, CDR2 SYDVKM. CDR3 residues: CASSLISAGGPEQFF. The CDR3 nucleotides are TGTGCCAGCAGTTTAATTTCGGCGGGAGGGCCTGAGCAGTTCTTC. Using reference TRBV28 and TRBJ2-1 for the parts outside the CDR3, the full variable domain is DVKVTQSSRYLVKRTGEKVFLECVQDMDHENMFWYRQDPGLGLRLIYFSYDVKMKEKGDIPEGYSVSREKKERFSLILESASTNQTSMYLCASSLISAGGPEQFFGPGTRLTVL.

This rearrangement joins TRBV18 to TRBJ1-1; TRBD1 is a possible D gene (5 bases). CDR3 length equals 16 residues. Trimming took 2 bases from V and 0 from J, leaving 13 bases between them. The germline CDR1 and CDR2 sequences are KGHSH and LQKENI. The CDR3 is CASSPIQGDLNTEAFF. CDR3 DNA sequence: TGTGCCAGCTCACCAATTCAGGGCGACTTGAACACTGAAGCTTTCTTT. The entire variable domain, with the rest obtained from reference TRBV18 and TRBJ1-1, is as follows: NAGVMQNPRHLVRRRGQEARLRCSPMKGHSHVYWYRQLPEEGLKFMVYLQKENIIDESGMPKERFSAEFPKEGPSILRIQQVVRGDSAAYFCASSPIQGDLNTEAFFGQGTRLTVV.

This sequence joins TRBV27 and TRBJ1-2; D unresolved. This CDR3 is 13 amino acids long. The V gene lost 5 bases and the J gene lost 4 bases, with 11 bases spanning the gap. Germline V lookup: CDR1 MNHEY, CDR2 SMNVEV (reference sequence). DNA of the CDR3: TGTGCCAGCAGTGCCAGGTTCTCCTATGGCTACACCTTC. Its translation is CASSARFSYGYTF.

V and J are TRBV7-8 and TRBJ1-2, with D possibly being TRBD1 (5 bases). The CDR3 is 17 residues long. V dropped 2 bases and J dropped 1 base, with 17 bases sitting between them. Germline CDR1 and CDR2: SGHVS and FQNEAQ. The CDR3 DNA follows: TGTGCCAGCAGCTTAAATCCCGACAGCTCACTTAACTATGGCTACACCTTC. This sequence encodes CASSLNPDSSLNYGYTF.

In its sample, this clone was seen once. This chain joins TRBV5-1 and TRBJ2-6, with D tentatively TRBD1 (5 bases). V gave up 4 bases and J gave up 2 bases, with 13 bases separating them. The germline CDR1 and CDR2 sequences are SGHRS and YFSETQ. The CDR3 has 16 residues. CDR3 protein: CASSPTIGAGANVLTF. The DNA of the CDR3 is TGCGCCAGCAGCCCCACCATAGGGGCTGGGGCCAACGTCCTGACTTTC.

This clone appeared once. The genes are TRBV20-1 and TRBJ2-7, with 8 bases identical to TRBD1. This CDR3 spans 15 amino acids. V shed 3 bases, J shed 6 bases, and the junction held 13 bases outside the gene matches. CDR1 and CDR2 from the germline V gene are DFQATT and SNEGSKA (reference sequence). For the CDR3, the DNA is TGCAGTGCTAGTGGATTCTTGGGACAGGCATCCGAGCAGTACTTC. Translated: CSASGFLGQASEQYF.

The chain couples TRBV12-3 or TRBV12-4 to TRBJ1-2; 10 nucleotides align to TRBD1. This CDR3 contains 13 residues. V shed 8 bases and J 4 bases; nucleotides not matched to a gene: 4. The chain's CDR3 is CASGTGVIYGYTF. CDR3 DNA sequence: TGTGCCAGCGGGACAGGGGTGATCTATGGCTACACCTTC.

This clone has just one count. The chain is built from TRBV27 and TRBJ1-4; D possibly corresponds to TRBD1 (6 bases). The V gene lost 7 bases and the J gene lost 3 bases, with 12 bases spanning the gap. Germline V lookup: CDR1 MNHEY, CDR2 SMNVEV (reference sequence). The CDR3 totals 14 residues. This CDR3 reads CASKPDRPNEKLFF. CDR3 in DNA: TGTGCCAGCAAGCCTGACAGGCCTAATGAAAAACTGTTTTTT.

The V call is TRBV6-2 or TRBV6-3, the J call TRBJ2-7; TRBD2 might be the D (6 bases). Trimming left V 0 bases short and J 0 bases short, with 12 bases between. This CDR3 contains 16 residues. Germline V gene lookup returns CDR1 MNHEY and CDR2 SVGEGT. DNA of the CDR3: TGTGCCAGCAGTTACTCGAAACTGGGGGGCTCCTACGAGCAGTACTTC. Encoded protein: CASSYSKLGGSYEQYF.

This chain joins TRBV27 and TRBJ2-1; 9 bases agree with TRBD2. The germline V gene encodes CDR1 MNHEY and CDR2 SMNVEV (reference sequence). The CDR3 spans 15 residues. V shed 5 bases and J 4 bases; nucleotides not matched to a gene: 6. This chain's CDR3 is CASSKEREAYNEQFF. DNA of the CDR3: TGTGCCAGCAGTAAGGAGCGGGAGGCTTACAATGAGCAGTTCTTC.

This chain links TRBV7-2 with TRBJ1-1, with TRBD1 identical over 11 bases. The CDR3 spans 14 residues. With V trimmed by 1 base and J by 10 bases, 5 bases remained unmatched. CDR1 and CDR2 from the germline V gene are SGHTA and FQGNSA. CDR3 sequence reads: CASSLVGGTGGAFF. The CDR3 bases are TGTGCCAGCAGCTTAGTTGGCGGGACAGGGGGAGCTTTCTTT.

This clone was counted only a few times. The rearrangement links TRBV2 to TRBJ2-5; 12 bases align to TRBD2. This CDR3 spans 15 amino acids. CDR1 is SNHLY and CDR2 is FYNNEI in the germline V gene. V lost 6 bases to trimming and J lost 0 bases; unmatched junction nucleotides: 2. The CDR3 DNA follows: TGTGCCAGCAGGAGACTAGCGGGGGACCAAGAGACCCAGTACTTC. Translated: CASRRLAGDQETQYF.

V and J are TRBV19 and TRBJ2-6; TRBD1 matches 8 bases. CDR1 and CDR2 (germline): LNHDA, SQIVND (reference sequence). The trim removed 3 bases at V and 0 bases at J, leaving 1 base unmatched. The CDR3 runs to 16 residues. As DNA, the CDR3 is TGTGCCAGTAGTATCAGGGGGCTCTCTGGGGCCAACGTCCTGACTTTC. Its translation: CASSIRGLSGANVLTF. The full variable domain, with the rest looked up from reference TRBV19 and TRBJ2-6, is DGGITQSPKYLFRKEGQNVTLSCEQNLNHDAMYWYRQDPGQGLRLIYYSQIVNDFQKGDIAEGYSVSREKKESFPLTVTSAQKNPTAFYLCASSIRGLSGANVLTFGAGSRLTVL.

This chain joins TRBV5-1 and TRBJ1-1, with 7 bases fitting TRBD1. Germline CDR1 and CDR2: SGHRS and YFSETQ. The CDR3 loop spans 13 amino acids. V gave up 1 base and J gave up 6 bases; unmatched junction bases: 3. CDR3 in DNA: TGCGCCAGCAGCTTGCCCGGACAGGCTGAAGCTTTCTTT. This translates into CASSLPGQAEAFF.

The rearrangement links TRBV5-1 to TRBJ2-3; possibly TRBD1 for D (6 bases). Germline V gives CDR1 SGHRS, CDR2 YFSETQ. The CDR3 has 13 amino acids. The ends were cut back, 2 bases at V and 7 bases at J, with 11 bases in the middle. The CDR3 here is CASSFARGHTQYF. The CDR3 bases are TGCGCCAGCAGCTTCGCCAGGGGTCATACGCAGTATTTT.

A few counts support this clone. The same CDR3 arises from other DNA sequences in this sample as well. The rearrangement joins TRBV27 to TRBJ1-2; the D gene is possibly TRBD1 (6 bases). Deletions cut 2 bases from V and 4 bases from J, with 8 bases between. Germline V gene lookup returns CDR1 MNHEY and CDR2 SMNVEV (reference sequence). This CDR3 is 13 amino acids long. The CDR3 DNA is TGTGCCAGCAGTTTACAGGGGTCCTATGGCTACACCTTC. It yields the protein CASSLQGSYGYTF.

V is TRBV28 and J is TRBJ2-3; D possibly corresponds to TRBD2 (6 bases). The CDR3 is 16 residues long. V was pared by 5 bases and J by 1 base, with 16 bases between. Germline V gene lookup returns CDR1 MDHEN and CDR2 SYDVKM. The CDR3 nucleotides read TGTGCCAGCAGTCCTTCAGCGGGTCGAGGCACAGATACGCAGTATTTT. It encodes CASSPSAGRGTDTQYF.

The genes are TRBV3-1 (or the pseudogene TRBV3-2) and TRBJ1-6; TRBD1 is a possible D gene (5 bases). V was cut by 0 bases and J by 17 bases, with 17 bases left in between. The CDR3 consists of 14 residues. Looked up from germline, CDR1 is LGHDT and CDR2 is YNNKEL (reference sequence). In DNA, the CDR3 is TGTGCCAGCAGCCAAGATAAGGAGGGGCGTAGGTTCCACTTT. Translation gives CASSQDKEGRRFHF.

The chain carries TRBV27 and TRBJ1-4; maybe TRBD1 (5 bases). Germline CDR1 and CDR2: MNHEY and SMNVEV (reference sequence). Trimming removed 5 bases at V and 8 bases at J, with 15 bases between. CDR3 length equals 14 residues. Here the CDR3 reads CASSPGRRGEKLFF. DNA for the CDR3: TGTGCCAGCAGTCCGGGACGGAGGGGAGAAAAACTGTTTTTT.

The chain carries TRBV5-1 and TRBJ2-2; the D gene is possibly TRBD1 (5 bases). Germline lookup yields CDR1 SGHRS and CDR2 YFSETQ. Trimming took off 4 bases at V and 2 bases at J, with 15 bases between the two ends. The CDR3 contains 16 residues. CDR3 nucleotides: TGCGCCAGCAGCCCAGGGTTTCTCTTAAACACCGGGGAGCTGTTTTTT. This translates into CASSPGFLLNTGELFF.

Only one count was recorded for this clone. The rearrangement uses TRBV25-1 and TRBJ1-2, with TRBD1 matching over 8 bases. Germline V gene data show CDR1 as MGHDK and CDR2 as SYGVNS. This CDR3 spans 16 amino acids. The ends lost 6 bases at V and 6 bases at J; junction bases unmatched: 15. The CDR3 spells CASSLFGQGAHHGYTF. In nucleotides, the CDR3 is TGTGCCAGCAGCCTGTTCGGCCAGGGGGCGCATCATGGCTACACCTTC.

The V call is TRBV27, the J call TRBJ2-7; 11 nucleotides line up with TRBD2. The CDR3 is 15 amino acids. Germline V gives CDR1 MNHEY, CDR2 SMNVEV (reference sequence). J gave up 3 bases and V 6 bases, and 7 bases lay outside the gene matches. CDR3 amino acids: CASSPLAGGLYEQYF. The CDR3 DNA is TGTGCCAGCAGCCCTCTAGCGGGGGGCCTCTACGAGCAGTACTTC.

The rearrangement uses TRBV30 and TRBJ1-6; 7 positions match TRBD1. This CDR3 region has 13 residues. The V segment lost 3 bases and the J segment 6 bases; nucleotides outside the gene matches: 2. Germline V gives CDR1 GTSNPN, CDR2 SVGIG (reference sequence). CDR3 amino acids: CAWSDRANSPLHF. CDR3 in DNA: TGTGCCTGGAGCGACAGGGCTAATTCACCCCTCCACTTT.

The chain carries TRBV19 and TRBJ1-2; no reliable D call. The CDR3 totals 14 residues. Germline V gene data show CDR1 as LNHDA and CDR2 as SQIVND (reference sequence). Trimming removed 9 bases at V and 2 bases at J, with 16 bases between. In nucleotides, the CDR3 is TGTGCCAGCCTAGAAATGGATATGAACTATGGCTACACCTTC. Its protein product is CASLEMDMNYGYTF.

This chain joins TRBV5-1 and TRBJ2-3; D not resolved. The CDR3 runs to 15 residues. Germline lookup yields CDR1 SGHRS and CDR2 YFSETQ. With 4 bases removed from V and 0 bases from J, the gap between germline ends came to 12 bases. CDR3 loop: CASSLGAISTDTQYF. The CDR3 DNA reads TGCGCCAGCAGCCTAGGAGCGATAAGCACAGATACGCAGTATTTT.

The chain couples TRBV7-8 to TRBJ2-2; D perhaps matches TRBD2 (5 bases). Germline CDR1 SGHVS, CDR2 FQNEAQ. The V gene lost 8 bases and the J gene lost 0 bases, with 16 bases spanning the gap. CDR3 length equals 16 residues. The CDR3 sequence: CASELWENANTGELFF. The CDR3 DNA reads TGTGCCAGCGAGCTGTGGGAGAACGCGAACACCGGGGAGCTGTTTTTT. Drawing the rest from reference TRBV7-8 and TRBJ2-2, the complete variable domain is GAGVSQSPRYKVAKRGQDVALRCDPISGHVSLFWYQQALGQGPEFLTYFQNEAQLDKSGLPSDRFFAERPEGSVSTLKIQRTQQEDSAVYLCASELWENANTGELFFGEGSRLTVL.

The V gene is TRBV7-9, the J gene TRBJ2-1; TRBD1 matches 12 bases. The V and J ends lost 5 bases and 8 bases, in that order; junction bases with no gene match: 13. Germline CDR1 and CDR2: SEHNR and FQNEAQ (reference sequence). This CDR3 is 17 amino acids long. The CDR3, as DNA: TGTGCCAGCAGCACAAACCGGGACAGGGGGCCGACATATGAGCAGTTCTTC. Encoded protein: CASSTNRDRGPTYEQFF. Variable domain in full (rest from reference TRBV7-9 and TRBJ2-1): DTGVSQNPRHKITKRGQNVTFRCDPISEHNRLYWYRQTLGQGPEFLTYFQNEAQLEKSRLLSDRFSAERPKGSFSTLEIQRTEQGDSAMYLCASSTNRDRGPTYEQFFGPGTRLTVL.

This clone has a handful of counts. The chain joins TRBV28 to TRBJ1-1; no firm D call. With 3 bases removed from V and 7 bases from J, the gap between germline ends came to 15 bases. The CDR3 length is 14 residues. Germline values: CDR1 MDHEN, CDR2 SYDVKM. Here the CDR3 reads CASSFSIAGVEAFF. CDR3 DNA: TGTGCCAGCAGTTTTTCGATTGCCGGAGTTGAAGCTTTCTTT.

The chain carries TRBV11-2 and TRBJ2-3; 13 nucleotides match TRBD2. The V segment lost 1 base and the J segment 4 bases; nucleotides outside the gene matches: 5. CDR1 and CDR2 (germline): SGHAT, FQNNGV. This CDR3 is 17 amino acids long. CDR3 DNA sequence: TGTGCCAGCAGCTTAGCTGGACTAGCGGGAGCCTCAGATACGCAGTATTTT. It specifies CASSLAGLAGASDTQYF.